This TCR beta chain derives from a study of early T cells in non-severe SARS-CoV-2 infection (dated by TCRdb to the early 2020s). In the study overall: Bulk RNA from unsorted whole blood was used for TCR sequencing, so alpha and beta chains could not be paired.

For CDR1 and CDR2, the germline V gene lists ENHRY and SYGVKD. The V end gives up 7 bases and the J end 3 bases, leaving 7 bases in the junction not matched to a gene. There are 16 amino acids in the CDR3, from cysteine to phenylalanine inclusive. Only CDR3 DNA is held: 48 bases, read in frame from base 1. A case-control design nested within a healthcare worker cohort in London, UK, was used, with weekly nasopharyngeal swab PCR tests and blood sampling performed. Between 23 and 31 March 2020, the week of the UK lockdown, healthcare workers were enrolled and then followed up weekly for as long as 16 weeks. This clonotype was seen ten or more times. Its specific antigen is unknown. No base qualities exist here, and no much larger clone lies one base off it. Library construction relied on 5' RACE. Data came from a NextSeq 500. To correct for sequencing error and PCR bias, the TCR library protocol tagged individual cDNA molecules with unique molecular identifiers. TCR alpha and beta chains were both sequenced, and the abundances of alpha and beta sequences in each sample were closely correlated with each other. The paper's data handling went like this. Decombinator V4 was used to annotate TCR sequences for V gene, J gene and CDR3. TCRs were defined as expanded if a significant change between any two time points was detected under a Poisson model with p below 0.0001. TCR abundances were normalised to the total number of TCRs sequenced in each sample and reported as counts per million. TRAV1-2 paired with TRAJ12, TRAJ20 or TRAJ33 defined MAIT TCRs, while TRAV10 paired with TRAJ18 defined iNKT TCRs. VDJdb, accessed on 1 November 2021, was searched for TCRs annotated for CMV, EBV and SARS-CoV-2, and TCRs annotated for more than one antigen were excluded. The public reads were reanalyzed by TCRdb: fastp trimming at Q25, MiXCR alignment, in-frame beta chains only. One record per CDR3 amino acid sequence lists the most common genes and DNA. The V and J calls were determined by TCRdb, not by the authors. The sample table shows under 85,000 distinct CDR3 sequences, and about 9.4% are seen once. The ten largest clones capture 5.9% of the sample.

Broader findings and caveats from the paper: Matching against VDJdb was skewed toward anti-spike CD8 responses, likely underestimated virus-specific expansions, and missed private and CD4 specificities.

This clonotype originated in an adult who was a healthcare worker with PCR-confirmed SARS-CoV-2 infection or an uninfected control (not recorded which). The material sequenced was whole blood. The chain was built from TRBV10-3 and TRBJ2-2, and TRBD2 aligns with 11 junction nucleotides. The sequence in DNA is TGTGCCATCACTAGCGGGAGGACGAGGGACACCGGGGAGCTGTTTTTT. It encodes CAITSGRTRDTGELFF.